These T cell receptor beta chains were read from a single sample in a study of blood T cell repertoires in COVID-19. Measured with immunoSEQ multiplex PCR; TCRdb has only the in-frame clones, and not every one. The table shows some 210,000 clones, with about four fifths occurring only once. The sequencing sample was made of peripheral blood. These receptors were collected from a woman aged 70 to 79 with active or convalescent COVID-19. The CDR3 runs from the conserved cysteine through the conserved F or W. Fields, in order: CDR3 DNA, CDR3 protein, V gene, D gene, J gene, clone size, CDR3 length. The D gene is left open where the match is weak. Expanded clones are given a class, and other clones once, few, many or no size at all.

TGCAGCGTTGAGACAGGGGGCGCGAAAGAAAAACTGTTTTTT	CSVETGGAKEKLFF	TRBV29-1	TRBD1	TRBJ1-4	NA	14
TGCGCCAGCAGCATAACAGGGAGCTCCTACAATGAGCAGTTCTTC	CASSITGSSYNEQFF	TRBV5-1	NA	TRBJ2-1	NA	15
TGCGCCAGCAGGCCCCTACGGGGTGACAATGAGCAGTTCTTC	CASRPLRGDNEQFF	TRBV10-2	NA	TRBJ2-1	once	14
TGCGCCAGCAGCCCCCAAGCCGGGATCAATGAGCAGTTCTTC	CASSPQAGINEQFF	TRBV5-1	NA	TRBJ2-1	NA	14
TGTGCCAGCTCAGGGGGCAAGTCCTACGAGCAGTACTTC	CASSGGKSYEQYF	TRBV19	TRBD1	TRBJ2-7	NA	13
TGCAGCGTCCCGAACGGGGCAGGGGGCGAGAGTGGCTACACCTTC	CSVPNGAGGESGYTF	TRBV29-1	TRBD1	TRBJ1-2	NA	15
TGTGCCACCAGCAGAGCTACGGACAGTCAAGAGACCCAGTACTTC	CATSRATDSQETQYF	TRBV15	NA	TRBJ2-5	NA	15
TGTGCCAGCAGTTATGCCGCGGCAGGGGACACTGAAGCTTTCTTT	CASSYAAAGDTEAFF	TRBV28	NA	TRBJ1-1	few	15
TGTGCCAGCAAAGTCGACAGGGGAAGTAATGAAAAACTGTTTTTT	CASKVDRGSNEKLFF	TRBV2	TRBD1	TRBJ1-4	few	15
TGTGCCAGCAGTGACACGGACAGGGGACGGCCTTTC	CASSDTDRGRPF	TRBV2	TRBD1	TRBJ2-7	NA	12
TGTGCCAGCAGCCCGGAAGGGAGGGAACTGTTTTTT	CASSPEGRELFF	TRBV2	NA	TRBJ1-4	NA	12
TGTGCCATCGGGGAAGACAGGACACTAGTCTATGGCTACACCTTC	CAIGEDRTLVYGYTF	TRBV10-3	NA	TRBJ1-2	once	15
TGTGCCAGCAGTTTAGGAGTGAGCGGCAATCAGCCCCAGCATTTT	CASSLGVSGNQPQHF	TRBV28	NA	TRBJ1-5	NA	15
TGTGCCAGCAGTCCTAGACTAGCGGGAGAAAGCAATGAGCAGTTCTTC	CASSPRLAGESNEQFF	TRBV27	TRBD2	TRBJ2-1	NA	16
TGTGCCAGCAGCCAAAGAGACAGGGTTGATGAAGCTTTCTTT	CASSQRDRVDEAFF	TRBV3-1/TRBV3-2	TRBD1	TRBJ1-1	NA	14
TGTGCCAGCTCACCCGACAACTCTGGAAACACCATATATTTT	CASSPDNSGNTIYF	TRBV18	NA	TRBJ1-3	few	14
TGTGCCAGTAGTATAGGCGGCGGGAGGGCCTACGAGCAGTACTTC	CASSIGGGRAYEQYF	TRBV19	TRBD2	TRBJ2-7	NA	15
TGCAGCGTTCGGGACAGGGACGAGCAGTACTTC	CSVRDRDEQYF	TRBV29-1	TRBD1	TRBJ2-7	NA	11
TGTGCCAGCAGTCTAGGACAGGGGAATAAAAAACTGTTTTTT	CASSLGQGNKKLFF	TRBV28	TRBD1	TRBJ1-4	NA	14
TGTGCCAGCAGTTATTACGGTGAAGCTTTCTTT	CASSYYGEAFF	TRBV6-5	NA	TRBJ1-1	once	11
TGTGCCAGCAGCCTTACTGGGTCCTCTGGGAGTCCTAACTATGGCTACACCTTC	CASSLTGSSGSPNYGYTF	TRBV11-2	NA	TRBJ1-2	NA	18
TGTGCCAGCAGTTTTTGGTCGGGAGGGCCTCTCAATGAGCAGTTCTTC	CASSFWSGGPLNEQFF	TRBV27	TRBD2	TRBJ2-1	NA	16
TGCGCCAGCAGCATTGGGACAGTTGGGGAGACCCAGTACTTC	CASSIGTVGETQYF	TRBV5-1	TRBD1	TRBJ2-5	NA	14
TGCGCCAGCAGCTCCCTTAGCGGGTACGAGCAGTACTTC	CASSSLSGYEQYF	TRBV5-1	TRBD2	TRBJ2-7	NA	13
TGTGCCAAGACAGGGAACTATGGCTACACCTTC	CAKTGNYGYTF	TRBV24-1	TRBD1	TRBJ1-2	NA	11
TGCGCCAGCAGCCCGGACGGGGGTACGCAGTATTTT	CASSPDGGTQYF	TRBV5-1	NA	TRBJ2-3	NA	12
TGTGCCAGCAGCTCCAGAGCGGGAGGAGGAATGAATGAGCAGTTCTTC	CASSSRAGGGMNEQFF	TRBV7-3	TRBD2	TRBJ2-1	NA	16
TGTGCCAGCAGCTTAAGGCAGACAAACACCGGGGAGCTGTTTTTT	CASSLRQTNTGELFF	TRBV11-2	NA	TRBJ2-2	once	15
TGCGCCAGCAGCTTGGACAGGGTTATGTCCTACGAGCAGTACTTC	CASSLDRVMSYEQYF	TRBV5-1	NA	TRBJ2-7	NA	15
TGTGCCAGCAGCCCTGGACAGGGAAGACACACCATATATTTT	CASSPGQGRHTIYF	TRBV11-2	TRBD1	TRBJ1-3	NA	14
TGTGCCAGCACGGGAGGGAGAAGGGACACCGGGGAGCTGTTTTTT	CASTGGRRDTGELFF	TRBV6-6	TRBD2	TRBJ2-2	NA	15
TGTGCCAGCATGCTGACAGGGGGCTTGATCTCCCCCAAGCAGTACTTC	CASMLTGGLISPKQYF	TRBV2	TRBD1	TRBJ2-7	NA	16
TGTGCCAGTAGCCGGGGGGTCGGACCTCCTAGCACAGATACGCAGTATTTT	CASSRGVGPPSTDTQYF	TRBV19	TRBD2	TRBJ2-3	NA	17
TGTGCCACCAGCAGAGATAACTTCCAGGGGAGGGGCACTGAAGCTTTCTTT	CATSRDNFQGRGTEAFF	TRBV15	NA	TRBJ1-1	NA	17
TGTGCCAGCAGCCCAATGGGGCGGGAGGGTGATGAGCAGTTCTTC	CASSPMGREGDEQFF	TRBV7-2	TRBD2	TRBJ2-1	NA	15
TGTGCCAGCAGTTTAGGTAGTTTCGAGACCCAGTACTTC	CASSLGSFETQYF	TRBV12-3/TRBV12-4	NA	TRBJ2-5	NA	13
TGTGCCAGTAGTCCAGGGGTTAACTATGGCTACACCTTC	CASSPGVNYGYTF	TRBV19	NA	TRBJ1-2	NA	13
TGTGCCAGCAGTCCGCAGGGGACTAATGAAAAACTGTTTTTT	CASSPQGTNEKLFF	TRBV27	NA	TRBJ1-4	NA	14
TGTGCCAGCAGCCCCAAGGGAGTAGACACAGATACGCAGTATTTT	CASSPKGVDTDTQYF	TRBV11-3	NA	TRBJ2-3	NA	15